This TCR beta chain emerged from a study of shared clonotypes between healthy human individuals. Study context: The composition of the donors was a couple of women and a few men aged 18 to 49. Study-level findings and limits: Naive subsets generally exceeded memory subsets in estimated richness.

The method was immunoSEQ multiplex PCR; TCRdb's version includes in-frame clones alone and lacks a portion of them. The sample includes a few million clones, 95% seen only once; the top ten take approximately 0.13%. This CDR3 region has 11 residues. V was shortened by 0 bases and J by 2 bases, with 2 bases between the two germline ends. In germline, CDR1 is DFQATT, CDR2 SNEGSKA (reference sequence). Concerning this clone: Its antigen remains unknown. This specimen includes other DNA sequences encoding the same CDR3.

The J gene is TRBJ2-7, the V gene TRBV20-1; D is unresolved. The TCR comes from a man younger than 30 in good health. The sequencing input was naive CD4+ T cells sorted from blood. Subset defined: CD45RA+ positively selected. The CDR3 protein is CSAREAYEQYF. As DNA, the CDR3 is TGCAGTGCTAGAGAAGCCTACGAGCAGTACTTC.